The 20 T cell receptor beta chains given below trace back to one sample, sequenced in a study of T cell responses to AZD1222 COVID-19 vaccine. The repertoire was sequenced with immunoSEQ multiplex PCR; TCRdb's copy has only in-frame clones and lacks some. The data show 65,000 to 75,000 clones, 85% to 90% seen once. The specimen comprised peripheral blood, sampled 28 days after the second dose of the MenACWY control vaccine. The source of these receptors is an adult who received the MenACWY meningococcal vaccine as a control.

The chain is built from TRBV19 and TRBJ2-3, with a tentative D call TRBD1 (6 bases). V lost 4 bases to trimming and J lost 6 bases, with 14 bases between them. The germline gives CDR1 LNHDA, CDR2 SQIVND (reference sequence). The CDR3 totals 14 residues. In nucleotides, the CDR3 is TGTGCCAGTAGTACCCTAGGACAGCAGGATACGCAGTATTTT. Protein: CASSTLGQQDTQYF.

The DNA of the CDR3 is TGTGCCAGCAGTTCTTACGAAAGGTTCTACAATGAGCAGTTCTTC. Protein product: CASSSYERFYNEQFF. This chain uses TRBV28 with TRBJ2-1; D is unresolved. The V end was cut by 4 bases, the J end by 3 bases, with 13 bases between. Germline lookup yields CDR1 MDHEN and CDR2 SYDVKM. The CDR3 extends over 15 amino acids.

This clone turned up a few times. This sequence joins TRBV19 and TRBJ1-2; D is unresolved. V dropped 3 bases and J dropped 4 bases, with 12 bases sitting between them. This CDR3 has 14 amino acids. Germline CDR1 is LNHDA and CDR2 is SQIVND (reference sequence). This CDR3 is CASSISHLPYGYTF. CDR3 DNA: TGTGCCAGTAGTATCAGTCATCTTCCCTATGGCTACACCTTC.

This chain uses TRBV28 with TRBJ2-3, with 7 bases that match TRBD2. This CDR3 has 15 amino acids. V shed 5 bases, J shed 4 bases, and the junction held 9 bases outside the gene matches. Per the germline V gene, CDR1 is MDHEN and CDR2 is SYDVKM. Written as DNA, the CDR3 is TGTGCCAGCAGTGGACTCTCCGCGGGGGCAGATACGCAGTATTTT. Translation: CASSGLSAGADTQYF.

This clone was observed a few times. This chain connects TRBV28 to TRBJ1-5; weak D call: TRBD1 (5 bases). In germline, CDR1 is MDHEN, CDR2 SYDVKM. CDR3 length: 14 amino acids. With 1 base removed from V and 8 bases from J, the gap between germline ends came to 12 bases. Written as DNA, the CDR3 is TGTGCCAGCAGTTTATCATGGGGGAGTGAGCCCCAGCATTTT. Its protein product is CASSLSWGSEPQHF.

This clone was observed a single time. V is TRBV6-6 and J is TRBJ2-2; perhaps TRBD1 as D (5 bases). This CDR3 has 14 residues. Germline V CDR1 and CDR2: MNHNY, SVGAGI (reference sequence). The ends were cut back, 4 bases at V and 3 bases at J, with 9 bases in the middle. The CDR3 sequence is CASSWTYDTGELFF. CDR3 in DNA: TGTGCCAGCAGTTGGACATACGACACCGGGGAGCTGTTTTTT.

This clone was seen just once. The rearrangement uses TRBV9 and TRBJ2-2; 11 nucleotides align to TRBD2. This CDR3 contains 16 residues. With 0 bases clipped from V and 6 bases from J, the junction kept 4 bases outside the gene matches. CDR1 and CDR2 from the germline V gene are SGDLS and YYNGEE. The CDR3 protein is CASSVGLAGGSGELFF. CDR3 bases: TGTGCCAGCAGCGTAGGGCTAGCGGGAGGCTCCGGGGAGCTGTTTTTT.

The CDR3 DNA sequence: TGTGCCAGCAGTTACTCGCAGGGCTTGGACACTGAAGCTTTCTTT. It codes for CASSYSQGLDTEAFF. V is TRBV6-2 or TRBV6-3 and J is TRBJ1-1, with a tentative D call TRBD1 (5 bases). The CDR3 is 15 residues long. The germline V gene encodes CDR1 MNHEY and CDR2 SVGEGT. Trimming stripped 0 bases from V and 3 bases from J, with 11 bases between.

The chain is built from TRBV4-3 and TRBJ2-7; TRBD1 aligns across 10 bases. V lost 1 base to trimming and J lost 2 bases; unmatched junction nucleotides: 5. This CDR3 contains 16 residues. Germline V gene data show CDR1 as LGHNA and CDR2 as YSLEER. The CDR3 nucleotides are TGCGCCAGCAGCCAAGGGCCGGGACAGGGGACCTACGAGCAGTACTTC. This sequence encodes CASSQGPGQGTYEQYF.

This clone appeared once. V gene TRBV5-1 combines with J gene TRBJ2-3; D gene uncertain. The CDR3 is made up of 14 amino acids. The germline V and J ends were trimmed by 0 bases and 4 bases, with 9 bases remaining between them. Germline V lookup: CDR1 SGHRS, CDR2 YFSETQ. CDR3: CASSLAQEADTQYF. For the CDR3, the DNA is TGCGCCAGCAGCTTGGCGCAGGAAGCAGATACGCAGTATTTT.

The chain employs TRBV6-5 and TRBJ1-5; 10 bases match TRBD1. J gave up 6 bases and V 6 bases, and 5 bases lay outside the gene matches. The CDR3 runs to 14 residues. CDR1 is MNHEY and CDR2 is SVGAGI in the germline V gene. The CDR3 sequence: CASSRQGASQPQHF. CDR3 nucleotide sequence: TGTGCCAGCAGCCGACAGGGGGCTTCTCAGCCCCAGCATTTT.

The rearrangement links TRBV19 to TRBJ1-5, with D tentatively TRBD1 (6 bases). The CDR3 runs 15 residues. V shed 5 bases and J shed 3 bases, with 14 bases lying between them. CDR1 LNHDA and CDR2 SQIVND come from the germline V gene (reference sequence). The CDR3 bases are TGTGCCAGTAGTCCTTGGCAGGGGTACAATCAGCCCCAGCATTTT. It codes for CASSPWQGYNQPQHF.

The V call is TRBV6-5, the J call TRBJ2-7; TRBD1 matches 10 bases. CDR1 is MNHEY, CDR2 SVGAGI, per germline. CDR3 length: 15 residues. J was trimmed by 4 bases and V by 6 bases; bases with no gene match: 9. Here the CDR3 DNA reads TGTGCCAGCAGGGCTACGTGGGACAGGGGTTACGAGCAGTACTTC. Its protein product is CASRATWDRGYEQYF.

J is TRBJ1-1 and V is TRBV10-2, with no clear D. Germline CDR1 and CDR2: WSHSY and SAAADI. This CDR3 contains 14 residues. V lost 8 bases and J 7 bases, leaving 20 bases between the germline ends. CDR3 sequence reads: CASRQSIARDEAFF. The CDR3 bases are TGCGCCAGCCGACAAAGCATCGCTCGGGATGAAGCTTTCTTT.

The chain couples TRBV19 to TRBJ2-7, with TRBD2 as a possible D gene (5 bases). CDR1 LNHDA and CDR2 SQIVND come from the germline V gene (reference sequence). V lost 5 bases and J lost 0, with 11 bases in between. The CDR3 runs 14 residues. As DNA, the CDR3 is TGTGCCAGTAGTCCACGGACTGCCTCCTACGAGCAGTACTTC. This codes for CASSPRTASYEQYF. The variable domain in full, with the rest retrieved from reference TRBV19 and TRBJ2-7, is DGGITQSPKYLFRKEGQNVTLSCEQNLNHDAMYWYRQDPGQGLRLIYYSQIVNDFQKGDIAEGYSVSREKKESFPLTVTSAQKNPTAFYLCASSPRTASYEQYFGPGTRLTVT.

This chain links TRBV19 with TRBJ1-6, with D hard to call. Trimming took off 5 bases at V and 7 bases at J, with 21 bases between the two ends. Germline assignment: CDR1 LNHDA and CDR2 SQIVND (reference sequence). The CDR3 contains 17 residues. CDR3 sequence reads: CASSHINFRLSNSPLHF. The CDR3, as DNA: TGTGCCAGTAGTCACATTAACTTCAGGTTATCGAATTCACCCCTCCACTTT.

The chain recombines TRBV6-5 with TRBJ1-2; no reliable D call. The V and J ends lost 7 bases and 6 bases respectively, with 15 bases between them. The CDR3 runs to 13 residues. The germline gives CDR1 MNHEY, CDR2 SVGAGI. Here the CDR3 reads CASTRDRDNGYTF. Written as DNA, the CDR3 is TGTGCCAGCACCCGTGACCGGGATAATGGCTACACCTTC.

This clone was counted a few times. The V gene is TRBV18, the J gene TRBJ1-1; a possible D gene is TRBD1 (5 bases). CDR1 is KGHSH and CDR2 is LQKENI in the germline V gene. The length of the CDR3 is 15 residues. The V gene lost 4 bases and the J gene lost 0 bases, with 12 bases spanning the gap. The CDR3 nucleotides are TGTGCCAGCTCACAAGGGACGGCCTTGAACACTGAAGCTTTCTTT. It specifies CASSQGTALNTEAFF.

This clone was found once. The genes are TRBV5-8 and TRBJ2-1, with TRBD1 identical over 9 bases. Germline CDR1 and CDR2: SGHTS and YDEGEE. The J segment lost 6 bases and the V segment lost 4 bases, leaving 11 bases of the junction unmatched. The CDR3 is made up of 16 amino acids. Written as DNA, the CDR3 is TGTGCCAGCAGCGGTCCGGGACAGGGAGAATTCAATGAGCAGTTCTTC. It specifies CASSGPGQGEFNEQFF.

The rearrangement links TRBV28 to TRBJ1-2; D remains unclear. The germline CDR1 and CDR2 sequences are MDHEN and SYDVKM. The ends were cut back, 0 bases at V and 2 bases at J, with 10 bases in the middle. The CDR3 covers 15 residues. CDR3 sequence: CASSLWGPGNYGYTF. The CDR3 DNA is TGTGCCAGCAGTTTATGGGGTCCGGGAAACTATGGCTACACCTTC.